This TCR beta chain was captured by sequencing in a study of cytomegalovirus exposure and HLA in healthy donors. For this clone: The antigen is not known.

General study results and limits: It was reported that TCR beta sequences correctly inferred the HLA-A and HLA-B alleles for most subjects.

CDR3 length: 13 amino acids. V was shortened by 4 bases and J by 6 bases, with 16 bases between the two germline ends. Per the germline V gene, CDR1 is SQVTM and CDR2 is ANQGSEA. 13 Jbeta primers and 60 Vbeta primers were used for the PCR. The repertoire was sequenced with immunoSEQ multiplex PCR; TCRdb's copy has only in-frame clones and lacks some. The sample holds under 130,000 clones, around 75% seen once. The source is a man younger than 45 in good health and CMV-seronegative. The J gene is TRBJ2-7, the V gene TRBV29-1, with a tentative D call TRBD1 (5 bases). The specimen was PBMCs. The CDR3 DNA is TGCAGCGTTGGGTTGACGTTTAGGGGCGAGCAGTACTTC. Its protein product is CSVGLTFRGEQYF.